The rows below give T cell receptor beta chains drawn from one sample of a study of cytotoxic CD8 clonotypes in ibrutinib-treated CLL. Profiling relied on immunoSEQ multiplex PCR, and the TCRdb table lists in-frame clones only, not all of them. The sample lists over 45,000 clones; about 54% were seen once. Sample: PBMCs, taken at disease progression, from a patient treated with ibrutinib. Receptors were obtained from a human donor with chronic lymphocytic leukemia. CDR3s include the opening cysteine and the closing phenylalanine or tryptophan. D genes are given only for firm matches. Clone size is not always given. Where it is, it says once, few, many or a class for expanded clones.

V	J	size	D	DNA	CDR3
TRBV11-1	TRBJ2-7	NA	NA	TGTGCCAGCAGCTTAAGAGAGAGCTCCTACGAGCAGTACTTC	CASSLRESSYEQYF
TRBV19	TRBJ2-3	NA	NA	TGTGCCAGTAGTTGGGCTAACACAGATACGCAGTATTTT	CASSWANTDTQYF
TRBV11-3	TRBJ2-7	few	NA	TGTGCCAGCAGCCTACGAAGTCTGGAGCAGTACTTC	CASSLRSLEQYF
TRBV14	TRBJ2-7	NA	NA	TGTGCCAGCAGCCGCCCGGGACTGACGTACGAGCAGTACTTC	CASSRPGLTYEQYF
TRBV28	TRBJ2-1	NA	NA	TGTGCCAGCAGTTTGGTGTCGGGGGAGCAGTTCTTC	CASSLVSGEQFF
TRBV7-3	TRBJ2-1	NA	TRBD2	TGTGCCAGCAGCTTAAAAAGGACTAGCGGTCCCAATGAGCAGTTCTTC	CASSLKRTSGPNEQFF
TRBV6-1	TRBJ2-7	NA	NA	TGTGCCAGCACCCACGGAACAGCCTACGAGCAGTACTTC	CASTHGTAYEQYF
TRBV7-8	TRBJ1-5	NA	NA	TGTGCCAGCAGCTCCCCAGATCGGCCCCAGCATTTT	CASSSPDRPQHF
TRBV28	TRBJ2-7	few	TRBD1	TGTGCCAGCAGTCCGACAGGGGGTACCTACGAGCAGTACTTC	CASSPTGGTYEQYF
TRBV7-2	TRBJ2-2	few	NA	TGTGCCAGCAGCTTTCAGTATGGGGAGCTGTTTTTT	CASSFQYGELFF
TRBV6-1	TRBJ2-7	few	NA	TGTGCCAGCAGTGAAAACAGTGGCTACGAGCAGTACTTC	CASSENSGYEQYF
TRBV18	TRBJ2-7	NA	TRBD1	TGTGCCAGCTCACCACCGGGACAGGGGTTCTACGAGCAGTACTTC	CASSPPGQGFYEQYF
TRBV9	TRBJ2-7	once	NA	TGTGCCAGCAGCTTAGACAACTCCTACGAGCAGTACTTC	CASSLDNSYEQYF
TRBV30	TRBJ1-2	NA	NA	TGTGCCTGGAGGGACACCTCGAACTATGGCTACACCTTC	CAWRDTSNYGYTF
TRBV4-3	TRBJ1-4	NA	TRBD1	TGCGCCAGCAACCACGGGCAGGGGGGTGAAAAACTGTTTTTT	CASNHGQGGEKLFF
TRBV29-1	TRBJ2-2	NA	NA	TGCAGCGTTGATGCGTTCGGGGAGCTGTTTTTT	CSVDAFGELFF
TRBV7-9	TRBJ2-7	many	NA	TGTGCCAGCAGCGTGGGGTCATGGGAAATCTACGAGCAGTACTTC	CASSVGSWEIYEQYF
TRBV11-1	TRBJ2-3	NA	NA	TGTGCCAGCAGCTTAGTGCAGGGAGTTTTTCTTGCAGATACGCAGTATTTT	CASSLVQGVFLADTQYF
TRBV2	TRBJ2-7	NA	NA	TGTGCCAGCAGTGACGGGGGGCGGTACGAGCAGTACTTC	CASSDGGRYEQYF
TRBV13	TRBJ2-7	NA	TRBD2	TGTGCCAGCAGCACACGGACTAGCGGGAGCTACGAGCAGTACTTC	CASSTRTSGSYEQYF
TRBV4-2	TRBJ1-5	NA	TRBD1	TGTGCCAGCAGCCGACAGGGGGTGGGTCAGCCCCAGCATTTT	CASSRQGVGQPQHF
TRBV4-3	TRBJ1-2	NA	TRBD1	TGCGCCAGCAGCCAAACAGGGGCCCATGGCTATGGCTACACCTTC	CASSQTGAHGYGYTF
TRBV7-2	TRBJ2-5	NA	TRBD1	TGTGCCAGCAGCCAGAGAACGACAGGGGAGGCAGGGACCCAGTACTTC	CASSQRTTGEAGTQYF
TRBV18	TRBJ2-3	once	NA	TGTGCCAGCCACGGACAGTTAAGCACAGATACGCAGTATTTT	CASHGQLSTDTQYF
TRBV7-2	TRBJ2-5	NA	TRBD2	TGTGCCAGCAGCCCACGGGGGGTGCGGATACAAGAGACCCAGTACTTC	CASSPRGVRIQETQYF
TRBV10-3	TRBJ1-5	few	TRBD1	TGTGCCATCGGGGACAGGCCGTATAGCAATCAGCCCCAGCATTTT	CAIGDRPYSNQPQHF
TRBV25-1	TRBJ2-7	NA	TRBD1	TGTGCCAGCAGTGGGTCGGGGACAGGGGAGTCCTACGAGCAGTACTTC	CASSGSGTGESYEQYF
TRBV27	TRBJ2-1	NA	NA	TGTGCCAGCGGTCCCCTGAAGGCGGGCAGCTACAATGAGCAGTTCTTC	CASGPLKAGSYNEQFF
TRBV7-2	TRBJ1-2	NA	NA	TGTGCCAGCAGCTATCTAGGGGTTCCCACCTTC	CASSYLGVPTF
TRBV2	TRBJ1-1	many	NA	TGTGCCAGCACCATGCCCCGGGGCAAGAACACTGAAGCTTTCTTT	CASTMPRGKNTEAFF
TRBV6-5	TRBJ2-3	NA	TRBD1	TGTGCCAGCAGTTACTCAACAGGGGTCACAGATACGCAGTATTTT	CASSYSTGVTDTQYF
TRBV4-1	TRBJ2-3	once	TRBD1	TGCGCCAGCAGCCATCCCGGACAGGGGGCGACTGCGGATACGCAGTATTTT	CASSHPGQGATADTQYF
TRBV28	TRBJ1-2	NA	NA	TGTGCCAGCAGTTTAAATCGTGGGGGCTACACCTTC	CASSLNRGGYTF
TRBV5-6	TRBJ2-6	NA	NA	TGTGCCAGCAACGGGCTTTCTGGGGCCAACGTCCTGACTTTC	CASNGLSGANVLTF
TRBV6-5	TRBJ2-1	NA	TRBD2	TGTGCCAGCAGTTACATGCAGGGACTAGCCTACAATGAGCAGTTCTTC	CASSYMQGLAYNEQFF
TRBV5-4	TRBJ1-3	once	NA	TGTGCCAGCAGCTTGCCAGGCCTCGGAAACACCATATATTTT	CASSLPGLGNTIYF
TRBV5-8	TRBJ1-5	few	NA	TGTGCCAGCAGAGGGACGGGCAATCAGCCCCAGCATTTT	CASRGTGNQPQHF
TRBV30	TRBJ1-5	NA	NA	TGTGCCTCAGGGTATAGCAATCAGCCCCAGCATTTT	CASGYSNQPQHF
TRBV27	TRBJ2-1	NA	NA	TGTGCCAGCAGTTTATTCGGGGGAATCTACAATGAGCAGTTCTTC	CASSLFGGIYNEQFF
TRBV6-9	TRBJ1-1	few	TRBD1	TGTGCCAGCAGCCCGGGACAGAAGAACACTGAAGCTTTCTTT	CASSPGQKNTEAFF
TRBV4-1	TRBJ2-7	NA	NA	TGCGCCAGCAGCCAGACTAGTGGTTACGAGCAGTACTTC	CASSQTSGYEQYF
TRBV30	TRBJ1-4	NA	NA	TGTGCCTGGAGAGACCAGGGTGTCAGGGAAAAACTGTTTTTT	CAWRDQGVREKLFF
TRBV9	TRBJ1-2	NA	NA	TGTGCCAGCAGCGTAGGACTGGGGTTGGACTATGGCTACACCTTC	CASSVGLGLDYGYTF
TRBV5-1	TRBJ1-2	NA	TRBD1	TGCGCCAGCAGCTACGGGACAGGGGGTTATGGCTACACCTTC	CASSYGTGGYGYTF
TRBV28	TRBJ1-6	few	NA	TGTGCCAGCAGGTCGGCAGGGGAGAGTTCACCCCTCCACTTT	CASRSAGESSPLHF
TRBV10-3	TRBJ1-1	few	NA	TGTGCCATCACTAAAGCCGGGGTGAACACTGAAGCTTTCTTT	CAITKAGVNTEAFF
TRBV7-2	TRBJ1-1	NA	TRBD1	TGTGCCAGCAGCTGGACAGGTACTTTCACTGAAGCTTTCTTT	CASSWTGTFTEAFF
TRBV5-6	TRBJ1-1	few	NA	TGTGCCAGCACCCGGACAACGAACACTGAAGCTTTCTTT	CASTRTTNTEAFF
TRBV2	TRBJ1-5	NA	NA	TGTGCCAGCAGCGAGGACAGCTTCGGTCAGCCCCAGCATTTT	CASSEDSFGQPQHF
TRBV5-1	TRBJ1-2	NA	NA	TGCGCCAGCAGCTATATGGGGAGGAATGGCTACACCTTC	CASSYMGRNGYTF
TRBV6-5	TRBJ2-7	few	TRBD2	TGTGCCAGCAGTTACTCGGGACTAGCGGACTCCTACGAGCAGTACTTC	CASSYSGLADSYEQYF
TRBV7-9	TRBJ2-1	NA	TRBD2	TGTGCCAGCAGCTCCGACGGACTAGCGGGACGCAATGAGCAGTTCTTC	CASSSDGLAGRNEQFF